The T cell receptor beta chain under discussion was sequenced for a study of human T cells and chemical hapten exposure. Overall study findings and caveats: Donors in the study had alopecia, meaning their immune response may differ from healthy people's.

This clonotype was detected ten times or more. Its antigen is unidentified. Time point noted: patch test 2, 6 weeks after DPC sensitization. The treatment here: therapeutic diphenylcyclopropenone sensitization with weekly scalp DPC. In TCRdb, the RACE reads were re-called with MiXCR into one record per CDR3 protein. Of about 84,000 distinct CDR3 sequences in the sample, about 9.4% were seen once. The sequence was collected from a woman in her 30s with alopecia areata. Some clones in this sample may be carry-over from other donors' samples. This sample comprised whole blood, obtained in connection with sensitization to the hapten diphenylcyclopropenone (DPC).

The CDR3 here is CASSQVSLAGGNEQFF. CDR3 nucleotide sequence: TGCGCCAGCAGCCAAGTCTCACTAGCGGGGGGCAATGAGCAGTTCTTC. The J gene is TRBJ2-1, the V gene TRBV4-1; 12 positions match TRBD2. This CDR3 contains 16 residues. The ends lost 1 base at V and 6 bases at J; junction bases unmatched: 4. CDR1 is MGHRA and CDR2 is YSYEKL in the germline V gene.